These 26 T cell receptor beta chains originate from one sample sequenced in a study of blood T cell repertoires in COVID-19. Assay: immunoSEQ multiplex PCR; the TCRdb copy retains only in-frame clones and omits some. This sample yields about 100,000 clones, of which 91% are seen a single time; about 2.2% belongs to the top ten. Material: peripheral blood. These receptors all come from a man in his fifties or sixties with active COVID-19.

CDR3 DNA: TGTGCCACCAGTGATTTAGCGGGAGCACACAATGAGCAGTTCTTC. It specifies CATSDLAGAHNEQFF. The chain couples TRBV24-1 to TRBJ2-1, with 8 bases fitting TRBD2. This CDR3 comprises 15 residues. V dropped 1 base and J dropped 5; count of bases not matched to a gene: 3. The germline V gene encodes CDR1 KGHDR and CDR2 SFDVKD.

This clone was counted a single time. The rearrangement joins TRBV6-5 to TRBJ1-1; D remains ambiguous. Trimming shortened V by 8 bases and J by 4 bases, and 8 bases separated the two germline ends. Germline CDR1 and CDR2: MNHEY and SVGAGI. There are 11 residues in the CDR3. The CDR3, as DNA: TGTGCCAGCGCGCTGATCACTGAAGCTTTCTTT. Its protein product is CASALITEAFF.

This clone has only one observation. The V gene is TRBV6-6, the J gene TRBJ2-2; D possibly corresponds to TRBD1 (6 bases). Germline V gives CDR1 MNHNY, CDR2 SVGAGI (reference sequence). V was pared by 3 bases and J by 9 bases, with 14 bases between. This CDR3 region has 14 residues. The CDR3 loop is CASSYPSGVRELFF. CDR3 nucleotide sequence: TGTGCCAGCAGTTATCCCTCAGGGGTCCGGGAGCTGTTTTTT.

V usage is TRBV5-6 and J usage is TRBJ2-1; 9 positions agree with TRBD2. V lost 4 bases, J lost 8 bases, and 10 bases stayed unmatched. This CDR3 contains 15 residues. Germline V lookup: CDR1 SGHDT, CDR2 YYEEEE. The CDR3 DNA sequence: TGTGCCAGCAGCAAAACTAGCGGGCGTTTGGATGAGCAGTTCTTC. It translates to CASSKTSGRLDEQFF.

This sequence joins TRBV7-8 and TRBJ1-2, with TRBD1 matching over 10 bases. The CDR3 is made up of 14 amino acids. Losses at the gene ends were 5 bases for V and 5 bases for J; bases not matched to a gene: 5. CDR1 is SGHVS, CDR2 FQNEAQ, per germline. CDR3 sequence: CASSPGTGEYGYTF. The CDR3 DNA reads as TGTGCCAGCAGCCCCGGGACAGGGGAGTATGGCTACACCTTC. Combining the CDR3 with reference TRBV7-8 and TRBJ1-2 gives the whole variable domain GAGVSQSPRYKVAKRGQDVALRCDPISGHVSLFWYQQALGQGPEFLTYFQNEAQLDKSGLPSDRFFAERPEGSVSTLKIQRTQQEDSAVYLCASSPGTGEYGYTFGSGTRLTVV.

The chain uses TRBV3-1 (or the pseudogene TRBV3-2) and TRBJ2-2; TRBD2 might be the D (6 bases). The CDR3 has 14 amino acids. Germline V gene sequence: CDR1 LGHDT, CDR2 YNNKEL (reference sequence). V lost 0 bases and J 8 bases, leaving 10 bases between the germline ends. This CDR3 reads CASSQDAGPGELFF. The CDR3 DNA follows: TGTGCCAGCAGCCAAGATGCGGGACCGGGGGAGCTGTTTTTT.

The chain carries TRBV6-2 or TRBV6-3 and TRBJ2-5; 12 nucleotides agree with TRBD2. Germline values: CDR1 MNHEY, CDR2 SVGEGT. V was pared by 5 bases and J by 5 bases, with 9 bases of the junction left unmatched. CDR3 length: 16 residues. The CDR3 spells CASSPLRLAGVETQYF. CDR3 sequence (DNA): TGTGCCAGCAGTCCCCTTCGACTAGCGGGGGTGGAGACCCAGTACTTC.

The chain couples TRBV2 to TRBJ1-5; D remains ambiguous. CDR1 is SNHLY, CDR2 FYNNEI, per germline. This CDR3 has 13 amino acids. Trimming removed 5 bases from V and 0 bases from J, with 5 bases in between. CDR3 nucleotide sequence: TGTGCCAGCAGTAGCGGTAGCAATCAGCCCCAGCATTTT. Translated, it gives CASSSGSNQPQHF.

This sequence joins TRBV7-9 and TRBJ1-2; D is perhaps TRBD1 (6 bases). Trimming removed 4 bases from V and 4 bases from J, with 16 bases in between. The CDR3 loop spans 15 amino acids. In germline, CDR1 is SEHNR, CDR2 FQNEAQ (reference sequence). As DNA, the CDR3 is TGTGCCAGCAGCTCGGACACAGGGTGGGCCTATGGCTACACCTTC. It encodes CASSSDTGWAYGYTF.

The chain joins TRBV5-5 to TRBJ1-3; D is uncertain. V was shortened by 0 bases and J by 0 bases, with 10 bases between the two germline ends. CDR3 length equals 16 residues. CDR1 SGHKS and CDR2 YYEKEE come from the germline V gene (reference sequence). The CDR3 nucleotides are TGTGCCAGCAGCTTGGCCGGAGGGAACTCTGGAAACACCATATATTTT. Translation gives CASSLAGGNSGNTIYF. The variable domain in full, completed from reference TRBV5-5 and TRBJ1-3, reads DAGVTQSPTHLIKTRGQQVTLRCSPISGHKSVSWYQQVLGQGPQFIFQYYEKEERGRGNFPDRFSARQFPNYSSELNVNALLLGDSALYLCASSLAGGNSGNTIYFGEGSWLTVV.

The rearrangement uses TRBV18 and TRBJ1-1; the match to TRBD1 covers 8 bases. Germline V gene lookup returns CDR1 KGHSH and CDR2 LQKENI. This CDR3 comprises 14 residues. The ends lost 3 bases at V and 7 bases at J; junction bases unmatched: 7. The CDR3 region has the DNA TGTGCCAGCTCACCCACCGGGACAGGTAGTGAAGCTTTCTTT. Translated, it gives CASSPTGTGSEAFF.

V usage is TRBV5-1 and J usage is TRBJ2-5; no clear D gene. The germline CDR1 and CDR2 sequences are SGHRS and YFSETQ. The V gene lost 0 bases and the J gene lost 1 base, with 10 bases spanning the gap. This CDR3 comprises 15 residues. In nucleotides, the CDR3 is TGCGCCAGCAGCTTGGGGTCGAGTAGCCAAGAGACCCAGTACTTC. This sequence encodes CASSLGSSSQETQYF.

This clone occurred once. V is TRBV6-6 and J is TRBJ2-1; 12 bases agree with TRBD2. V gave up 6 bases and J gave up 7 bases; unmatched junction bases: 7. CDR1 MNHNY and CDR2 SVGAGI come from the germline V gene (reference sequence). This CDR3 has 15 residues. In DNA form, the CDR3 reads TGTGCCAGCAGACTGGGACTAGCGGGCGATAATGAGCAGTTCTTC. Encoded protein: CASRLGLAGDNEQFF.

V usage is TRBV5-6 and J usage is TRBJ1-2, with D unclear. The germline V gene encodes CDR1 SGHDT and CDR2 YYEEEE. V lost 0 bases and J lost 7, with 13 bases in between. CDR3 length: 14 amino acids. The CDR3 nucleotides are TGTGCCAGCAGCTTGGCAACAGCTCGGCGTGGCTACACCTTC. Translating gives CASSLATARRGYTF. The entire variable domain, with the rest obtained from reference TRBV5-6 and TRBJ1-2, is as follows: DAGVTQSPTHLIKTRGQQVTLRCSPKSGHDTVSWYQQALGQGPQFIFQYYEEEERQRGNFPDRFSGHQFPNYSSELNVNALLLGDSALYLCASSLATARRGYTFGSGTRLTVV.

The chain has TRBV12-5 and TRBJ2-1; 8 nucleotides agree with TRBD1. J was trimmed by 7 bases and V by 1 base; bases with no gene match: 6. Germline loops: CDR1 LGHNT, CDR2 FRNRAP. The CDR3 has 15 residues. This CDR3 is CASGLGQGRNNEQFF. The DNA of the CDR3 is TGTGCTAGTGGTTTGGGACAGGGGAGGAATAATGAGCAGTTCTTC.

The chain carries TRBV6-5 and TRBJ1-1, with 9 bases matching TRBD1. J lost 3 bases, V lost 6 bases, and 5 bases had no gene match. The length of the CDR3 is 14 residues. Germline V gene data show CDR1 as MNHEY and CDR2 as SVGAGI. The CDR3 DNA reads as TGTGCCAGCAGATATCGGGACAGGGACACTGAAGCTTTCTTT. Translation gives CASRYRDRDTEAFF.

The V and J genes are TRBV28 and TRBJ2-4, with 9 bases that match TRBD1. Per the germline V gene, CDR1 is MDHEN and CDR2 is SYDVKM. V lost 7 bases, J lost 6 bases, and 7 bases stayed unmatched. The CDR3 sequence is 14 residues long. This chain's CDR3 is CASNQGQGRNIQYF. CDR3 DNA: TGTGCCAGCAACCAAGGACAGGGGAGAAACATTCAGTACTTC.

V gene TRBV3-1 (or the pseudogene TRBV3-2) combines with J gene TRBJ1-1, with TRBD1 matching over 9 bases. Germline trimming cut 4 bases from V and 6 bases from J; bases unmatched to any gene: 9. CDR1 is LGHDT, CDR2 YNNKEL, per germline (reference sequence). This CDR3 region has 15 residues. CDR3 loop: CASSLTRTGVPEAFF. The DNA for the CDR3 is TGTGCCAGCAGCCTGACAAGGACAGGGGTTCCTGAAGCTTTCTTT.

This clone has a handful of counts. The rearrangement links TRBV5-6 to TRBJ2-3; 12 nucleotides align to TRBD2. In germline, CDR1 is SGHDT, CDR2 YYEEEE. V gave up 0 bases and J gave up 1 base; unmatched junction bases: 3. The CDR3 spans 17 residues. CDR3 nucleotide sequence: TGTGCCAGCAGCTTGGTACCTAGCGGGGGGGGCACAGATACGCAGTATTTT. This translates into CASSLVPSGGGTDTQYF.

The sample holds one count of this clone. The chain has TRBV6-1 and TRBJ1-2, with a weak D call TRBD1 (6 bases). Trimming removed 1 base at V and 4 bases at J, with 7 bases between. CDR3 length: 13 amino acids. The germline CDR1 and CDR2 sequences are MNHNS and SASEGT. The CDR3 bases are TGTGCCAGCAGTGAAGGGACAGCCTATGGCTACACCTTC. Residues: CASSEGTAYGYTF.

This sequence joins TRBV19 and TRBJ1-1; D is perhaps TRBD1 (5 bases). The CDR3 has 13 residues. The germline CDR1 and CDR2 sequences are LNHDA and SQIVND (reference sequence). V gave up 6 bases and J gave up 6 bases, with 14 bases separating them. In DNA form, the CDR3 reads TGTGCCAGTAGCCTCCAGGGTAAGGCTGAAGCTTTCTTT. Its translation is CASSLQGKAEAFF. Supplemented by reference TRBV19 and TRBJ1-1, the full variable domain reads DGGITQSPKYLFRKEGQNVTLSCEQNLNHDAMYWYRQDPGQGLRLIYYSQIVNDFQKGDIAEGYSVSREKKESFPLTVTSAQKNPTAFYLCASSLQGKAEAFFGQGTRLTVV.

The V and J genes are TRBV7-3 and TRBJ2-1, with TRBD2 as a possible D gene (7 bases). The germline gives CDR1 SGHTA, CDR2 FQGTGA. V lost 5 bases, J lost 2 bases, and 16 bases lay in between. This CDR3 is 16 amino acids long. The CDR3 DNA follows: TGTGCCAGCAGCCCAGGAGGGGGGGCTACCTACAATGAGCAGTTCTTC. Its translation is CASSPGGGATYNEQFF.

The CDR3 DNA reads as TGTGCCAGCAGCCCCCCGGTCGAGACAGGGCCTAGGAGCGCCGGGGAGCTGTTTTTT. Translated: CASSPPVETGPRSAGELFF. This chain joins TRBV7-6 and TRBJ2-2; 7 bases are shared with TRBD1. There are 19 residues in the CDR3. Trimming at V came to 5 bases and at J to 6 bases, leaving 21 bases not matched to a gene. Germline values: CDR1 SGHVS, CDR2 FNYEAQ.

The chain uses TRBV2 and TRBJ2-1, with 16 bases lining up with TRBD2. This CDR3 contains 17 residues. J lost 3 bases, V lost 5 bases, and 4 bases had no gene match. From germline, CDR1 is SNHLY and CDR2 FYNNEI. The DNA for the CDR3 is TGTGCCAGCAGTCCGGGACTAGCGGGAGGGTTCTACAATGAGCAGTTCTTC. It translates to CASSPGLAGGFYNEQFF.

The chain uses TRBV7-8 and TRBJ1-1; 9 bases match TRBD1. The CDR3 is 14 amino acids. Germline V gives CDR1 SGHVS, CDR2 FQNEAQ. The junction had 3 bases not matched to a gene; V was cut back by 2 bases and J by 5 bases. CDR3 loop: CASSLMTGGTEAFF. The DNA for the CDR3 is TGTGCCAGCAGCTTAATGACAGGGGGGACTGAAGCTTTCTTT. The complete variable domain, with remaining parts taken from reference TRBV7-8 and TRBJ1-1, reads GAGVSQSPRYKVAKRGQDVALRCDPISGHVSLFWYQQALGQGPEFLTYFQNEAQLDKSGLPSDRFFAERPEGSVSTLKIQRTQQEDSAVYLCASSLMTGGTEAFFGQGTRLTVV.

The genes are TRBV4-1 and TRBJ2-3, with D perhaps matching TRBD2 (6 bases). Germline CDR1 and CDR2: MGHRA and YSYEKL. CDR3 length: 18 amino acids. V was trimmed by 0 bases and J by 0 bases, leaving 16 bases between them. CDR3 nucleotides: TGCGCCAGCAGCCAAGATGACCGGACTATAACTAGCACAGATACGCAGTATTTT. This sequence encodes CASSQDDRTITSTDTQYF.